Listed here are 3 T cell receptor beta chains from one sample, sequenced in a study of regulatory T cells in long-lasting Graves disease. Both iRepertoire HTBI primers and Arm-PCR of CDR3 regions were used to build the TCR beta libraries. TCRdb passed the multiplex PCR reads through MiXCR, listing each CDR3 protein once. The repertoire holds about 470,000 distinct CDR3 sequences, about 15% seen once, with 15% to 20% in the top ten. The time point: newly diagnosed GD, antithyroid drugs for less than 3 months. Extracted RNA from PBMCs served as the source of the TCR library. The same sample was also studied in work on T cells in Graves' hyperthyroidism and ophthalmopathy.

The sequences come from peripheral blood mononuclear cells (PBMCs), collected at new diagnosis, from a patient treated with antithyroid drugs. The receptors were sampled from a woman between 25 and 40 years old with Graves disease.

This rearrangement joins TRBV5-6 to TRBJ2-7; 13 bases agree with TRBD2. The V and J ends lost 3 bases and 4 bases, in that order; junction bases with no gene match: 4. The CDR3 is 15 residues long. CDR1 and CDR2 from the germline V gene are SGHDT and YYEEEE. CDR3 amino acids: CASSWTSGSVYEQYF. As DNA, the CDR3 is TGTGCCAGCAGCTGGACTAGCGGGAGTGTATACGAGCAGTACTTC.

This clonotype was seen at least ten times. The CDR3 DNA reads as TGCAGTGCTAGAGATATCGGGAGTAGCACAGATACGCAGTATTTT. This translates into CSARDIGSSTDTQYF. V is TRBV20-1 and J is TRBJ2-3, with D perhaps matching TRBD2 (6 bases). Germline assignment: CDR1 DFQATT and CDR2 SNEGSKA (reference sequence). The CDR3 consists of 15 residues. V lost 0 bases, J lost 0 bases, and 10 bases lay in between.

As regards this clonotype: This may arise from a read error, as a much more abundant clone is one base away. The J gene is TRBJ2-5, the V gene TRBV24-1, with a weak D call TRBD2 (5 bases). This CDR3 comprises 15 residues. V was pared by 1 base and J by 11 bases, with 19 bases between. Germline assignment: CDR1 KGHDR and CDR2 SFDVKD. CDR3 sequence: CATSDFGLAHNEQYF. For the CDR3, the DNA is TGTGCCACCAGTGATTTTGGGCTAGCCCACAATGAGCAGTACTTC.